This T cell receptor beta chain emerged from a study of blood T cell repertoires in COVID-19. Across the whole study: T cells, B-cell-depleted T cells, or PBMCs supplied cDNA or gDNA.

As handled by the study authors: Estimation of nucleated cell counts relied on the amplification of reference gene primers. Produced via immunoSEQ multiplex PCR; TCRdb's table is partial and in-frame only. V and J calls and clone size are copied from that table; D and trimming were computed from the DNA. The sample comprises hundreds of thousands of clones, about 90% of which are singletons, and roughly 3.3% rests with the top ten. Between the trimmed V and J ends, which lost 4 bases and 6 bases, there was a span of 17 bases. The CDR3 covers 15 residues. Germline CDR1 reads SGHKS; CDR2 reads YYEKEE (reference sequence).

Input material: peripheral blood. The chain is built from TRBV5-5 and TRBJ2-1, with D possibly matching TRBD1 (6 bases). The sequence derives from a woman under 30 who had recovered from COVID-19. The CDR3 here is CASSTYREKVNEQFF. The CDR3 DNA reads as TGTGCCAGCAGCACATACAGGGAAAAGGTCAATGAGCAGTTCTTC.